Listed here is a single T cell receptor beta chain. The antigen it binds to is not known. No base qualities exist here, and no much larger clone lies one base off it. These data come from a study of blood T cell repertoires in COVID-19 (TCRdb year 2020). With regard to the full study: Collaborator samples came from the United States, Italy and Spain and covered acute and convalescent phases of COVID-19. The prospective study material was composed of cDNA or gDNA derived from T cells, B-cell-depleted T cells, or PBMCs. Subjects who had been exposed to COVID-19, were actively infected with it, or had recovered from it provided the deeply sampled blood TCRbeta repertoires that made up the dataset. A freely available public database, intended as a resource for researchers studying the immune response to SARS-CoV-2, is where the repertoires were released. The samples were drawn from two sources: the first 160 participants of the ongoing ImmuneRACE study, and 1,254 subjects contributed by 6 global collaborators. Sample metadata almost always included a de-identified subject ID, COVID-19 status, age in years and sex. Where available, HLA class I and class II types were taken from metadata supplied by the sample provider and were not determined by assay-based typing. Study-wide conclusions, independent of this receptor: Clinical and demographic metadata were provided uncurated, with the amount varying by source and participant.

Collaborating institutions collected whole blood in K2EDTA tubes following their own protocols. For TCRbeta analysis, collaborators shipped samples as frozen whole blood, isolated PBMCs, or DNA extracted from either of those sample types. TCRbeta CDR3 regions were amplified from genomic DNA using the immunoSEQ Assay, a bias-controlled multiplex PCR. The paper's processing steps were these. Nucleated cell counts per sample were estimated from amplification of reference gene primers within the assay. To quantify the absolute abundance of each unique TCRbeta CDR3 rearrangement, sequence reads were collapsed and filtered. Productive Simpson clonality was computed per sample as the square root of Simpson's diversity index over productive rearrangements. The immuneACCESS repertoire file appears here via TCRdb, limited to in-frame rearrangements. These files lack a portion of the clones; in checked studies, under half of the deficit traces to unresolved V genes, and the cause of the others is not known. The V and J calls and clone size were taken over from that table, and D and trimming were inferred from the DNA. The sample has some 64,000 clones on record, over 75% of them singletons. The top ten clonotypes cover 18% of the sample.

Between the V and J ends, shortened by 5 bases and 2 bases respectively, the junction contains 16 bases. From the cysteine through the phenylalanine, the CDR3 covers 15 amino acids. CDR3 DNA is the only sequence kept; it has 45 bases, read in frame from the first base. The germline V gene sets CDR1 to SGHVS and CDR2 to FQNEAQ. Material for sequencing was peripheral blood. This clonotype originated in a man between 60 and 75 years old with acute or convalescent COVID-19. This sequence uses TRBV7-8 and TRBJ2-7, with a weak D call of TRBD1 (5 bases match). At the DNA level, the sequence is TGTGCCAGCAGCCCCAAACTCAGGGAAACCTACGAGCAGTACTTC. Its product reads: CASSPKLRETYEQYF.